This is a list of T cell receptor beta chains from one sample in a study of shared T cell receptors in the human thymus. Generated by immunoSEQ multiplex PCR, the TCRdb table keeps only in-frame clones and is missing some. The sample lists more than 550,000 clones, roughly 85% occurring once. The data also belong to a second study, concerning human thymus T cells.

The sample taken for sequencing was thymocytes. Every receptor here comes from a girl in the first two years of life with a congenital heart defect. Both conserved end residues are part of each CDR3. The D gene is left open where the match is weak. Clone size is shown for a subset of rows, as once, few, many or a class of expanded clone.

D | size | J | V | CDR3 | DNA
TRBD2 | NA | TRBJ2-1 | TRBV7-2 | CASSPGLAGGPDYNEQFF | TGTGCCAGCAGCCCCGGACTAGCGGGGGGGCCAGACTACAATGAGCAGTTCTTC
TRBD2 | few | TRBJ2-3 | TRBV7-2 | CASSLRGLAASTDTQYF | TGTGCCAGCAGCCTCCGGGGACTAGCGGCTAGCACAGATACGCAGTATTTT
NA | NA | TRBJ2-7 | TRBV6-5 | CASSYSWGGYEQYF | TGTGCCAGCAGTTACTCGTGGGGCGGCTACGAGCAGTACTTC
NA | NA | TRBJ2-2 | TRBV5-1 | CASSTSGFHPGELFF | TGCGCCAGCAGCACGTCCGGGTTTCACCCCGGGGAGCTGTTTTTT
NA | NA | TRBJ2-1 | TRBV4-3 | CASSQDGAAGYYNEQFF | TGCGCCAGCAGCCAAGATGGGGCGGCAGGGTACTACAATGAGCAGTTCTTC
NA | NA | TRBJ2-1 | TRBV19 | CASSIKVGAIPSYNEQFF | TGTGCCAGTAGTATTAAGGTGGGGGCCATTCCCTCCTACAATGAGCAGTTCTTC
TRBD1 | NA | TRBJ1-1 | TRBV10-3 | CAITPGGTEAFF | TGTGCCATCACGCCAGGGGGTACTGAAGCTTTCTTT
NA | NA | TRBJ2-7 | TRBV9 | CASSCCGPSYEQYF | TGTGCCAGCAGCTGTTGCGGGCCCTCCTACGAGCAGTACTTC
NA | NA | TRBJ2-4 | TRBV5-4 | CASSFQLVPNIQYF | TGTGCCAGCAGCTTCCAACTAGTCCCCAACATTCAGTACTTC
NA | NA | TRBJ1-2 | TRBV9 | CASSGSNGYTF | TGTGCCAGCAGCGGGAGTAACGGCTACACCTTC
NA | NA | TRBJ1-2 | TRBV6-1 | CASSENGGPRGGIRWEHYGYTF | TGTGCCAGCAGTGAAAACGGGGGTCCAAGGGGGGGGATCCGCTGGGAGCACTATGGCTACACCTTC
TRBD1 | NA | TRBJ2-7 | TRBV4-1 | CASSQDLRDRGSHEQYF | TGCGCCAGCAGCCAAGACCTCCGGGACAGGGGATCTCACGAGCAGTACTTC
NA | NA | TRBJ2-7 | TRBV27 | CASSFGGGFEQYF | TGTGCCAGCTCGTTTGGGGGAGGTTTCGAGCAGTACTTC
NA | NA | TRBJ2-7 | TRBV13 | CASSARRGTLGYEQYF | TGTGCCAGCAGCGCCCGAAGGGGGACCCTCGGGTACGAGCAGTACTTC
TRBD1 | NA | TRBJ2-5 | TRBV9 | CASSVVGTGVAREETQYF | TGTGCCAGCAGCGTAGTCGGGACAGGTGTTGCCCGTGAAGAGACCCAGTACTTC
TRBD1 | few | TRBJ1-5 | TRBV19 | CASSAGQTNQPQHF | TGTGCCAGTAGTGCGGGACAGACCAATCAGCCCCAGCATTTT
NA | NA | TRBJ1-2 | TRBV5-6 | CASSSLATVGYTF | TGTGCCAGCAGCTCTTTGGCCACCGTAGGCTACACCTTC
TRBD1 | NA | TRBJ1-3 | TRBV6-1 | CASSGGTGATGNTIYF | TGTGCCAGCAGTGGAGGAACAGGGGCTACTGGAAACACCATATATTTT
TRBD1 | NA | TRBJ1-1 | TRBV6-1 | CASSGQGKRGAFF | TGTGCCAGCAGTGGACAGGGGAAGCGGGGAGCTTTCTTT
TRBD1 | NA | TRBJ2-3 | TRBV6-5 | CASSSRDRGFTDTQYF | TGTGCCAGCAGTTCCCGGGACAGGGGTTTCACAGATACGCAGTATTTT
TRBD2 | NA | TRBJ2-1 | TRBV6-6 | CASSYSSGVSHEQFF | TGTGCCAGCAGTTACTCTAGCGGGGTGAGCCATGAGCAGTTCTTC
NA | NA | TRBJ2-5 | TRBV11-2 | CASSLDRPREETQYF | TGTGCCAGCAGCTTAGATCGTCCCAGGGAAGAGACCCAGTACTTC
NA | once | TRBJ2-3 | TRBV7-9 | CASSFPQGSLPDTQYF | TGTGCCAGCAGCTTCCCACAGGGAAGTTTACCAGATACGCAGTATTTT
TRBD1 | NA | TRBJ1-1 | TRBV11-2 | CASSYDRDTSTEAFF | TGTGCCAGCAGCTACGACAGGGATACCAGCACTGAAGCTTTCTTT
NA | NA | TRBJ2-3 | TRBV5-6 | CASSLEGGGPLTDTQYF | TGTGCCAGCAGCTTGGAAGGGGGGGGGCCGCTCACAGATACGCAGTATTTT
NA | NA | TRBJ2-2 | TRBV4-1 | CASSQARVAGLAKGAGELFF | TGCGCCAGCAGCCAAGCGCGAGTGGCGGGGCTAGCAAAAGGCGCCGGGGAGCTGTTTTTT
NA | NA | TRBJ2-7 | TRBV4-1 | CASSQDLPGKSSYEQYF | TGCGCCAGCAGCCAAGATCTTCCGGGAAAGAGCTCCTACGAGCAGTACTTC
TRBD1 | NA | TRBJ1-1 | TRBV6-5 | CASSPRGRSTEAFF | TGTGCCAGCAGTCCTAGGGGGCGAAGCACTGAAGCTTTCTTT
TRBD2 | NA | TRBJ2-3 | TRBV9 | CASSHKRPVAGGRTDTQYF | TGTGCCAGCAGCCATAAGAGACCTGTAGCGGGGGGCCGCACAGATACGCAGTATTTT
NA | NA | TRBJ2-1 | TRBV4-3 | CASSQQTEGSILLGSYNEQFF | TGCGCCAGCAGCCAACAAACGGAGGGTTCCATCCTACTGGGCTCCTACAATGAGCAGTTCTTC
NA | NA | TRBJ1-2 | TRBV15 | CATSRDKGGWRQGGARDGYTF | TGTGCCACCAGCAGAGATAAGGGTGGGTGGAGACAAGGCGGGGCGAGAGATGGCTACACCTTC
NA | NA | TRBJ1-1 | TRBV5-1 | CASSSLGGTEAFF | TGCGCCAGCAGCTCCCTGGGGGGCACTGAAGCTTTCTTT
NA | NA | TRBJ1-4 | TRBV5-1 | CASSLDGGGGEKLFF | TGCGCCAGCAGCTTGGATGGGGGCGGAGGAGAAAAACTGTTTTTT
NA | NA | TRBJ2-7 | TRBV7-7 | CASSLDGGEQYF | TGTGCCAGCAGCTTAGATGGAGGCGAGCAGTACTTC
NA | NA | TRBJ2-5 | TRBV27 | CASSLRAGWDTSQETQYF | TGTGCCAGCAGTTTAAGGGCGGGCTGGGACACCTCCCAAGAGACCCAGTACTTC
NA | few | TRBJ1-1 | TRBV6-1 | CASSADSKGVNTEAFF | TGTGCCAGCAGTGCTGACTCCAAAGGGGTGAACACTGAAGCTTTCTTT
NA | few | TRBJ2-5 | TRBV5-6 | CASSLEVGTKETQYF | TGTGCCAGCAGCTTGGAGGTAGGGACAAAAGAGACCCAGTACTTC
NA | few | TRBJ1-2 | TRBV28 | CASSFRPGTRDYGYTF | TGTGCCAGCAGTTTCAGGCCAGGGACAAGGGACTATGGCTACACCTTC
TRBD1 | NA | TRBJ1-1 | TRBV7-9 | CASSLSQGATEAFF | TGTGCCAGCAGCCTATCTCAGGGGGCCACTGAAGCTTTCTTT
TRBD2 | NA | TRBJ2-2 | TRBV5-1 | CASSLEQAQRGPGELFF | TGCGCCAGCAGCTTGGAACAAGCTCAGCGGGGTCCCGGGGAGCTGTTTTTT
NA | NA | TRBJ2-7 | TRBV5-4 | CASSLGGPPVSYEQYF | TGTGCCAGCAGCTTGGGAGGCCCCCCCGTCTCCTACGAGCAGTACTTC
TRBD1 | few | TRBJ1-2 | TRBV7-2 | CASSLGDSVAYYGYTF | TGTGCCAGCAGCTTAGGGGACAGTGTCGCTTACTATGGCTACACCTTC
TRBD2 | once | TRBJ2-7 | TRBV5-4 | CASSLVQRGGYEQYF | TGTGCCAGCAGCTTGGTCCAGCGGGGGGGCTACGAGCAGTACTTC
NA | NA | TRBJ1-5 | TRBV19 | CASASPGHSSGRNQPQHF | TGTGCCAGTGCATCTCCGGGACATTCGAGTGGTCGGAATCAGCCCCAGCATTTT
TRBD1 | NA | TRBJ2-7 | TRBV28 | CASSSSSGQDYEQYF | TGTGCCAGCAGTTCATCATCAGGACAGGACTACGAGCAGTACTTC
NA | NA | TRBJ2-1 | TRBV7-2 | CASSLNGTAEPSTYNEQFF | TGTGCCAGCAGCTTAAACGGGACTGCCGAGCCCTCGACCTACAATGAGCAGTTCTTC
NA | NA | TRBJ2-5 | TRBV10-2 | CASSAPGKKTQYF | TGCGCCAGCAGTGCGCCAGGGAAGAAGACCCAGTACTTC
NA | few | TRBJ2-1 | TRBV4-2 | CASSQGPGQRFF | TGTGCCAGCAGCCAGGGGCCGGGTCAGCGGTTCTTC
NA | NA | TRBJ1-2 | TRBV25-1 | CASSDPRARGIDYGYTF | TGTGCCAGCAGTGATCCACGGGCCAGGGGAATCGACTATGGCTACACCTTC